This T cell receptor beta chain was captured in a study of CD8 T cells in ankylosing spondylitis (dated by TCRdb to 2016 to 2017). About the investigation overall: The study profiled T cell receptor beta repertoires in healthy donors and ankylosing spondylitis patients to find disease-linked TCR variants. Peripheral blood was sampled, and synovial fluid was also collected from ankylosing spondylitis patients. In total, the full study cohort was made up of some 100 healthy donors and some 26 ankylosing spondylitis patients. General findings and caveats noted by the study authors: A TCR beta motif made up of several highly homologous amino acid variants appeared to be characteristic of blood from ankylosing spondylitis patients. In peripheral blood, the disease-linked clones were found at relatively low frequencies and had a CD8+ phenotype. According to the report, matched synovial fluid samples from ankylosing spondylitis patients were significantly enriched for the disease-linked clones. Some motif variants were previously reported in synovial fluid and blood of reactive arthritis patients, suggesting common disease-initiation mechanisms.

V is pared back by 10 bases and J by 4 bases, with 19 bases lying between the germline termini. The CDR3 runs 15 residues from the cysteine to the phenylalanine. Only the CDR3 region is kept as DNA, spanning 45 bases read in frame from base 1. The germline V gene supplies CDR1 ENHRY and CDR2 SYGVKD. Notes on this clonotype: Its antigen is unknown. Base quality data are lacking; no much larger clone is found one base away.

TCRdb shows the sequencer as Illumina HiSeq 2500. Quantitative 5'-RACE with molecular barcodes was used to prepare TCR beta libraries. The source study handled its data this way. To identify disease-linked TCR variants, a new computational method was used, one built on a probabilistic model of VDJ rearrangement. TCRdb reran the public reads through fastp at Q25 and MiXCR, keeping productive beta chains. Each CDR3 protein gets just one entry, which takes the most common genes and DNA from the rows behind it. The V and J calls come from TCRdb's annotation, not from the publication. Here the sample has roughly 470,000 distinct CDR3 sequences; roughly 25% occur a single time. The ten largest clonotypes hold about 0.92% of the sample.

The TCR originated in a male donor with ankylosing spondylitis. This receptor chain uses TRBV10-3 and TRBJ2-2; TRBD1 is a weak D gene call, 6 bases matching. Source material: blood, either unsorted or a sorted T cell fraction (not recorded which). The DNA sequence is given as TGTGCCACCAAAGATGGGGGCTTGGGCACCGGGGAGCTGTTTTTT. Translated, it gives CATKDGGLGTGELFF.